This T cell receptor (beta chain) emerged from a study of OX40 agonist ivuxolimab in advanced cancers. Study-level findings and limits: Antigens targeted by the expanded peripheral T cells were not determined. More expanded clones were found, on average, in CD8+ than in CD4+ T cells.

Enrollment shut out patients with autoimmune disease history or systemic immunosuppression. Blood sampling took place at baseline, cycle 4 day 1, and cycle 7 day 1. TCRdb keeps only in-frame clones here, not all; method: immunoSEQ multiplex PCR. Of about 79,000 clones listed, approximately 80% were seen once; the top ten hold around 0.51%. Note on this clone: Antigen: not known.

The CDR3 consists of 14 residues. V was shortened by 6 bases and J by 8 bases, with 19 bases between the two germline ends. Germline CDR1 is MDHEN and CDR2 is SYDVKM. This chain uses TRBV28 with TRBJ1-2; D remains unclear. Sequenced here: CD4+ or CD8+ T cells sorted from blood, sampled in a trial of the OX40 agonist ivuxolimab. This clonotype was sampled from an adult with an advanced solid tumor such as melanoma, head and neck, liver or kidney cancer. CDR3 sequence (DNA): TGTGCCAGCAGGGTGACTGGGGTTGTAGGGGGCTACACCTTC. Protein product: CASRVTGVVGGYTF.